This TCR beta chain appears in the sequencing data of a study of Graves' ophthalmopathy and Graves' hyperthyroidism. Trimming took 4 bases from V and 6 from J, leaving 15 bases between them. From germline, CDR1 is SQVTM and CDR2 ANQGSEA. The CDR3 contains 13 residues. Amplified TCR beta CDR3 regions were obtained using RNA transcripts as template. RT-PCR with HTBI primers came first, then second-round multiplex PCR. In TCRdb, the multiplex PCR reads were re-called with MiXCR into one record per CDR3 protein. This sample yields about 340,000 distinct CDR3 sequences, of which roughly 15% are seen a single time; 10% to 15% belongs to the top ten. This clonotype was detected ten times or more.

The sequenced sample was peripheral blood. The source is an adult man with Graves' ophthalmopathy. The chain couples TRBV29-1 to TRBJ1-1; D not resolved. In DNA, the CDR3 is TGCAGCGTTGGCGAGGACCCATCCGCTGAAGCTTTCTTT. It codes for CSVGEDPSAEAFF. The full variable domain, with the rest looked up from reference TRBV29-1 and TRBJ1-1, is SAVISQKPSRDICQRGTSLTIQCQVDSQVTMMFWYRQQPGQSLTLIATANQGSEATYESGFVIDKFPISRPNLTFSTLTVSNMSPEDSSIYLCSVGEDPSAEAFFGQGTRLTVV.